A selection of T cell receptor beta chains follows, all from one sample in a study of cytomegalovirus exposure and HLA in healthy donors. The method was immunoSEQ multiplex PCR; TCRdb's version includes in-frame clones alone and lacks a portion of them. Here the sample spans under 200,000 clones, roughly 80% being singletons. Sequencing was carried out using PBMCs. These receptors all stem from a girl aged 5-17 years in good health and CMV-seropositive. Each CDR3 is given with its conserved first and last residue. A D gene is named only where the DNA matches it firmly. Size tells how often a clone was seen (once, few, many) or the class of an expanded clone, and some rows leave it out.

.,TRBV27,.,TRBJ2-7,CASSFGGPSSYEQYF,TGTGCCAGCAGTTTCGGAGGACCGTCCTCCTACGAGCAGTACTTC
.,TRBV19,.,TRBJ2-6,CASSPRTGSLAGANVLTF,TGTGCCAGTAGTCCCAGAACGGGGAGCTTGGCTGGGGCCAACGTCCTGACTTTC
.,TRBV6-5,.,TRBJ2-2,CASSYSYGSVTGELFF,TGTGCCAGCAGTTACTCTTACGGGAGCGTCACCGGGGAGCTGTTTTTT
.,TRBV15,few,TRBJ1-2,CATSRGGRGSNYGYTF,TGTGCCACCAGCAGGGGTGGGAGGGGGTCTAACTATGGCTACACCTTC
TRBD1,TRBV10-3,.,TRBJ1-5,CAISEGTEGNQPQHF,TGTGCCATCAGTGAGGGGACAGAGGGCAATCAGCCCCAGCATTTT
TRBD1,TRBV6-6,few,TRBJ2-1,CASSSQGVGNEQFF,TGTGCCAGCAGTTCGCAGGGGGTTGGGAATGAGCAGTTCTTC
.,TRBV11-2,.,TRBJ1-6,CASSFLWQGSPLHF,TGTGCCAGCAGCTTCCTCTGGCAGGGTTCACCCCTCCACTTT
TRBD1,TRBV20-1,.,TRBJ2-5,CSPGTDETQYF,TGCAGTCCCGGGACAGACGAGACCCAGTACTTC
TRBD2,TRBV28,.,TRBJ2-7,CASRAPGLAGGREEQYF,TGTGCCAGCAGAGCGCCGGGACTAGCGGGAGGGCGGGAGGAGCAGTACTTC
.,TRBV6-1,once,TRBJ1-2,CASRELQGYGYTF,TGTGCCAGCAGGGAGCTACAGGGTTATGGCTACACCTTC
.,TRBV2,once,TRBJ1-5,CASSEALYLTGSQPQHF,TGTGCCAGCAGTGAAGCGCTTTATCTGACCGGGAGTCAGCCCCAGCATTTT
.,TRBV11-2,.,TRBJ1-1,CASSLDPFRVSEAFF,TGTGCCAGCAGCTTAGATCCATTCCGGGTCTCTGAAGCTTTCTTT
.,TRBV4-3,.,TRBJ1-2,CASSPRVGDNYGYTF,TGCGCCAGCAGCCCGCGGGTCGGGGATAACTATGGCTACACCTTC
.,TRBV7-2,.,TRBJ2-1,CASSLAGLPSDEQFF,TGTGCCAGCAGCTTAGCGGGGCTCCCTTCGGATGAGCAGTTCTTC
TRBD2,TRBV7-3,.,TRBJ2-1,CASSLSEAGPYNEQFF,TGTGCCAGCAGCCTCTCCGAAGCGGGACCGTACAATGAGCAGTTCTTC
.,TRBV7-8,.,TRBJ1-1,CASSFSGDTEAFF,TGTGCCAGCAGCTTTTCGGGGGACACTGAAGCTTTCTTT
.,TRBV19,.,TRBJ2-4,CASWGGGGAKNIQYF,TGTGCCAGTTGGGGGGGAGGGGGAGCCAAAAACATTCAGTACTTC
.,TRBV7-9,.,TRBJ2-2,CASSSMTGRDTGELFF,TGTGCCAGCAGCTCCATGACAGGCCGGGACACCGGGGAGCTGTTTTTT
TRBD1,TRBV2,few,TRBJ2-7,CASSEWDRGAYEQYF,TGTGCCAGCAGTGAATGGGACAGGGGAGCCTACGAGCAGTACTTC
.,TRBV9,.,TRBJ2-1,CASSPRQRRANEQFF,TGTGCCAGCAGCCCCCGCCAGAGGAGGGCCAATGAGCAGTTCTTC